Listed here are 2 T cell receptor beta chains from one sample, sequenced in a study of T cell clones after liver transplantation. Method: immunoSEQ multiplex PCR; TCRdb's copy keeps in-frame clones and lacks some. This repertoire shows fewer than 110,000 clones, about 81% found once; its top ten account for 2.5% to 3.5%. The specimen comprised CD4+ T cells from blood, sampled approximately 50 months after liver transplant. Receptor source: a human patient who received a liver transplant. Some of the T cells might come from the graft donor.

The genes are TRBV2 and TRBJ2-1, with D unclear. CDR3 size: 15 residues. V lost 8 bases to trimming and J lost 0 bases, with 14 bases between them. Germline-derived CDR1 and CDR2 are SNHLY and FYNNEI. This CDR3 is CASYIRASSYNEQFF. DNA of the CDR3: TGTGCCAGCTACATAAGGGCTAGCTCCTACAATGAGCAGTTCTTC.

The rearrangement uses TRBV4-2 and TRBJ2-4, with D unclear. The germline gives CDR1 LGHNA, CDR2 YNFKEQ. The CDR3 consists of 16 residues. V was trimmed by 0 bases and J by 5 bases, leaving 14 bases between them. The CDR3 loop reads CASSQESIGGENIQYF. In DNA form, the CDR3 reads TGTGCCAGCAGCCAAGAGAGTATAGGTGGAGAAAACATTCAGTACTTC.